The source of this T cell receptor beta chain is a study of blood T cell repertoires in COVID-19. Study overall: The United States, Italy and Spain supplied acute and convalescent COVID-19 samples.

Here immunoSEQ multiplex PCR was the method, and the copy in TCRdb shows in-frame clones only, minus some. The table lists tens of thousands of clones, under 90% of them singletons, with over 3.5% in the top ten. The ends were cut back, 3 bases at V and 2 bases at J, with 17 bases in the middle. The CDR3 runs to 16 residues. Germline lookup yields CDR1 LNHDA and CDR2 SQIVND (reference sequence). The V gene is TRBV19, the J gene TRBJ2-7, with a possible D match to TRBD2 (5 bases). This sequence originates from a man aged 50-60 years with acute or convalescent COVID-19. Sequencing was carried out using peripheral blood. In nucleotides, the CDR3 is TGTGCCAGTAGTATCCATAGCGTGGAGGAGGCCTACGAGCAGTACTTC. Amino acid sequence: CASSIHSVEEAYEQYF.